This is a list of T cell receptor beta chains from one sample in a study of Ad26.COV2.S vaccination and SARS-CoV-2 variants. TCRdb keeps only in-frame clones here, not all; method: immunoSEQ multiplex PCR. The data hold 300,000 to 400,000 clones, with approximately 85% observed a single time. The specimen comprised peripheral blood, sampled in a trial of Ad26.COV2.S vaccine versus placebo. The receptors here all came from a person aged 18-60 years who received the Ad26.COV2.S COVID-19 vaccine or a placebo. Each CDR3 is given with its conserved first and last residue. Fields, in order: D gene, V gene, clone size, J gene, CDR3 protein, CDR3 DNA. A D gene is named only where the DNA matches it firmly. Clone size is not always given. Where it is, it says once, few, many or a class for expanded clones.

.	TRBV9	.	TRBJ1-6	CASSPRDTYNSPLHF	TGTGCCAGCAGCCCCCGGGACACCTATAATTCACCCCTCCACTTT
TRBD1	TRBV12-5	.	TRBJ1-1	CASGLDWDRVSEAFF	TGTGCTAGTGGTTTGGATTGGGACAGGGTTTCTGAAGCTTTCTTT
TRBD1	TRBV30	.	TRBJ2-7	CAWSGIGQGSYEQYF	TGTGCCTGGAGTGGTATAGGACAGGGGTCCTACGAGCAGTACTTC
.	TRBV7-5	.	TRBJ1-5	CARSLAGGVGNQPQHF	TGTGCCAGAAGCTTAGCGGGAGGGGTCGGCAATCAGCCCCAGCATTTT
TRBD2	TRBV10-3	.	TRBJ2-2	CAISEGLAGANTGELFF	TGTGCCATCAGCGAAGGACTAGCGGGAGCGAACACCGGGGAGCTGTTTTTT
TRBD2	TRBV2	.	TRBJ2-3	CASRGLVTDTQYF	TGTGCCAGTAGGGGACTAGTGACAGATACGCAGTATTTT
TRBD1	TRBV4-3	.	TRBJ1-4	CASSPDPGTGREKLFF	TGCGCCAGCAGCCCAGATCCAGGGACAGGGCGTGAAAAACTGTTTTTT
TRBD2	TRBV27	.	TRBJ2-7	CASSDAPGGLYEQYF	TGTGCCAGCAGTGATGCTCCGGGGGGGCTCTACGAGCAGTACTTC
.	TRBV30	.	TRBJ1-6	CAWSLEPPRNSPLHF	TGTGCCTGGAGTCTCGAGCCTCCTCGTAATTCACCCCTCCACTTT
.	TRBV15	.	TRBJ1-6	CATSRDSGAEASPLHF	TGTGCCACCAGCAGAGATTCGGGCGCCGAAGCGTCACCCCTCCACTTT
.	TRBV18	.	TRBJ1-1	CASSPSAPTNTEAFF	TGTGCCAGCTCACCAAGTGCGCCAACGAACACTGAAGCTTTCTTT
.	TRBV29-1	.	TRBJ2-3	CSVETWSTDTQYF	TGCAGCGTTGAAACGTGGAGCACAGATACGCAGTATTTT
.	TRBV7-9	.	TRBJ2-7	CASRRVYDQNYEQYF	TGTGCCAGCAGGCGGGTTTACGACCAGAACTACGAGCAGTACTTC
.	TRBV6-5	.	TRBJ2-2	CASSYSDLGIGELFF	TGTGCCAGCAGTTACTCAGATTTAGGTATCGGGGAGCTGTTTTTT
TRBD1	TRBV4-3	.	TRBJ1-4	CASSQDGTESNEKLFF	TGCGCCAGCAGCCAAGATGGGACAGAATCTAATGAAAAACTGTTTTTT
.	TRBV5-1	.	TRBJ2-7	CASSLDFGASEGYEQYF	TGCGCCAGCAGCTTGGATTTTGGGGCCTCGGAGGGCTACGAGCAGTACTTC
TRBD2	TRBV7-2	.	TRBJ2-7	CASSLGGGVYEQYF	TGTGCCAGCAGCTTAGGTGGGGGGGTGTACGAGCAGTACTTC
TRBD1	TRBV5-4	.	TRBJ1-1	CASNKQGGTEAFF	TGTGCCAGCAACAAACAGGGGGGGACTGAAGCTTTCTTT
.	TRBV19	once	TRBJ2-6	CASSTPGEGANVLTF	TGTGCCAGTAGTACCCCAGGAGAGGGGGCCAACGTCCTGACTTTC
.	TRBV19	.	TRBJ2-2	CASSQDYQGSGELFF	TGTGCCAGTAGTCAAGATTATCAGGGGTCCGGGGAGCTGTTTTTT
.	TRBV29-1	.	TRBJ1-1	CSVVASSTEAFF	TGCAGCGTTGTGGCCAGCAGCACTGAAGCTTTCTTT
TRBD1	TRBV7-9	few	TRBJ1-4	CASSLEGTDVEKLFF	TGTGCCAGCAGCTTAGAGGGGACAGATGTCGAAAAACTGTTTTTT
TRBD1	TRBV24-1	.	TRBJ2-7	CATSDPILDRGYSCEQYF	TGTGCCACCAGTGACCCCATCCTAGACAGGGGGTATTCATGCGAGCAGTACTTC
TRBD2	TRBV18	.	TRBJ2-5	CASSPPGLAGGQETQYF	TGTGCCAGCTCACCACCGGGCCTAGCGGGGGGGCAGGAGACCCAGTACTTC
TRBD2	TRBV11-2	.	TRBJ2-7	CASSLVGRENEQYF	TGTGCCAGCAGCTTAGTAGGGAGGGAAAACGAGCAGTACTTC
.	TRBV5-6	.	TRBJ2-7	CASSEDSGYEQYF	TGTGCCAGCAGCGAGGACAGTGGTTACGAGCAGTACTTC
.	TRBV12-3/TRBV12-4	.	TRBJ1-2	CASTARVGYGYTF	TGTGCCAGCACCGCGCGGGTAGGGTATGGCTACACCTTC
.	TRBV19	.	TRBJ2-2	CASSMRTATGELFF	TGTGCCAGTAGTATGAGGACAGCAACCGGGGAGCTGTTTTTT
TRBD2	TRBV18	.	TRBJ2-3	CASSPPREGPDTQYF	TGTGCCAGCTCACCCCCGCGGGAGGGCCCCGATACGCAGTATTTT
.	TRBV21-1	.	TRBJ1-5	CASSILKERVSTIGSNQPQHF	TGTGCCAGCAGCATTCTAAAAGAAAGGGTCTCCACAATAGGTAGCAATCAGCCCCAGCATTTT
.	TRBV30	.	TRBJ2-6	CAWSTAGANVLTF	TGTGCCTGGAGTACCGCCGGGGCCAACGTCCTGACTTTC
.	TRBV25-1	.	TRBJ1-4	CASSEGWLSGEKLFF	TGTGCCAGCAGTGAAGGCTGGCTTTCCGGAGAAAAACTGTTTTTT
.	TRBV19	.	TRBJ1-6	CASKIAGSSYNSPLHF	TGTGCCAGTAAAATTGCGGGGAGCTCCTATAATTCACCCCTCCACTTT
.	TRBV7-2	.	TRBJ1-5	CASSSTIANQPQHF	TGTGCCAGCAGCTCTACAATTGCCAATCAGCCCCAGCATTTT
.	TRBV10-3	.	TRBJ2-7	CAISEIRVGYEQYF	TGTGCCATCAGTGAGATTAGGGTGGGGTACGAGCAGTACTTC
TRBD2	TRBV6-5	.	TRBJ2-3	CASIASGRSDTQYF	TGTGCCAGCATTGCTAGCGGGAGGTCAGATACGCAGTATTTT
TRBD2	TRBV6-5	.	TRBJ2-2	CASSWTSGSGELFF	TGTGCCAGCAGTTGGACTAGCGGGAGTGGGGAGCTGTTTTTT
.	TRBV6-1	few	TRBJ1-3	CASSGYLTGTSGNTIYF	TGTGCCAGCAGTGGGTATCTGACAGGAACCTCTGGAAACACCATATATTTT
TRBD1	TRBV2	.	TRBJ1-5	CASSPRDRVSSQHF	TGTGCCAGCAGTCCACGGGACAGGGTATCCTCCCAGCATTTT
TRBD2	TRBV4-3	.	TRBJ2-1	CASSQDPSGTYNEQFF	TGCGCCAGCAGCCAAGACCCTAGCGGGACTTACAATGAGCAGTTCTTC
TRBD1	TRBV5-1	.	TRBJ2-7	CASSLAPGQGTYEQYF	TGCGCCAGCAGCTTGGCCCCTGGACAGGGTACCTACGAGCAGTACTTC
.	TRBV6-2/TRBV6-3	.	TRBJ2-5	CASSRRAGETQYF	TGTGCCAGCAGTCGCAGGGCTGGGGAGACCCAGTACTTC
.	TRBV5-6	.	TRBJ2-3	CASSPRWDTQYF	TGTGCCAGCAGCCCGAGGTGGGATACGCAGTATTTT
.	TRBV6-6	few	TRBJ1-5	CASSYPSGSGQPQHF	TGTGCCAGCAGTTACCCTTCAGGGAGTGGTCAGCCCCAGCATTTT
TRBD2	TRBV6-6	once	TRBJ2-1	CASSYLVSGSGYEQFF	TGTGCCAGCAGTTACTTAGTGAGCGGGAGCGGCTATGAGCAGTTCTTC